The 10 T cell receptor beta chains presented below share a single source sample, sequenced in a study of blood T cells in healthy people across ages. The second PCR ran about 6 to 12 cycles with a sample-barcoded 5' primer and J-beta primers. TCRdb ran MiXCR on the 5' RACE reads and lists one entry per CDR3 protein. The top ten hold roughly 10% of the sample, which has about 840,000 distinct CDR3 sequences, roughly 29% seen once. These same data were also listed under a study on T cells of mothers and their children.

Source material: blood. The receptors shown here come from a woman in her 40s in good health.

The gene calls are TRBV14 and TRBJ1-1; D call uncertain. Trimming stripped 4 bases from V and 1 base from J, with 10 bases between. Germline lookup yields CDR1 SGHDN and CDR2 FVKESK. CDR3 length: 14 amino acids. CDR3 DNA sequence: TGTGCCAGCAGCCGTGAGACCTCGAACACTGAAGCTTTCTTT. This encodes CASSRETSNTEAFF.

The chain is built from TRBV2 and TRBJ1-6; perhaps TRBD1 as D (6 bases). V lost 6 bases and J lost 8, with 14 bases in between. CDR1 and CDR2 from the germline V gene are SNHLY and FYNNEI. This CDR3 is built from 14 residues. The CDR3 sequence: CASRAGEGDSPLHF. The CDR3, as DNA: TGTGCCAGCAGAGCAGGGGAGGGGGATTCACCCCTCCACTTT.

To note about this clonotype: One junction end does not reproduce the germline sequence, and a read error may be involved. The CDR3, as DNA: TGCACCAGCAGCTTGGGGGTGGCAGTCCCAACTAATGATAAACTGTTTTTT. It encodes CTSSLGVAVPTNDKLFF. The J gene is TRBJ1-4, the V gene TRBV5-1; a possible D gene is TRBD1 (5 bases). This CDR3 has 17 amino acids. Germline CDR1 and CDR2: SGHRS and YFSETQ.

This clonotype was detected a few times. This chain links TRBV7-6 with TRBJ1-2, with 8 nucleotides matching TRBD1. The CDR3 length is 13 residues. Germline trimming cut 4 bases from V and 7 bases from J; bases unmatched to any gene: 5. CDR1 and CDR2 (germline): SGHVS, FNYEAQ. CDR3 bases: TGTGCCAGCAGCTACGGACAGGGACTTGGCTACACCTTC. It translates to CASSYGQGLGYTF.

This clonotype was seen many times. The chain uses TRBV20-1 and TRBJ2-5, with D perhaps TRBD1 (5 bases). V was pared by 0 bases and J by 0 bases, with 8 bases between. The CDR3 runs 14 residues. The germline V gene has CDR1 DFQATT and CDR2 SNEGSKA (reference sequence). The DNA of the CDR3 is TGCAGTGCTAGAGACAGGGTCCACCAAGAGACCCAGTACTTC. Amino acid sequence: CSARDRVHQETQYF.

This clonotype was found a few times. The CDR3 nucleotides are TGCGCCAGCAGCTTGAGTAAAGGAGGGGATGGTTCACCCCTCCACTTT. Translating gives CASSLSKGGDGSPLHF. J is TRBJ1-6 and V is TRBV5-1, with D tentatively TRBD1 (5 bases). Germline CDR1 and CDR2: SGHRS and YFSETQ. Between the trimmed V and J ends, which lost 1 base and 9 bases, there was a span of 17 bases. The CDR3 runs to 16 residues.

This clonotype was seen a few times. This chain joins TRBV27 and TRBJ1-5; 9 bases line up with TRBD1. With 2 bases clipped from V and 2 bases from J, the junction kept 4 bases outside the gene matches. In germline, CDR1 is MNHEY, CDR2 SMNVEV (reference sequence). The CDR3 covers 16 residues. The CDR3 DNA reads TGTGCCAGCAGTTTAACAGGGGGCTTCGGCAATCAGCCCCAGCATTTT. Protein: CASSLTGGFGNQPQHF.

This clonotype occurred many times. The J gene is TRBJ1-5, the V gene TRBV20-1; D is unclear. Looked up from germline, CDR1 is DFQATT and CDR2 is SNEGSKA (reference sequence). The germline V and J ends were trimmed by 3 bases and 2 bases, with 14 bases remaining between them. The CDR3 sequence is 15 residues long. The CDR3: CSARYTGGGNQPQHF. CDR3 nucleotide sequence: TGCAGTGCTAGGTACACGGGCGGCGGCAATCAGCCCCAGCATTTT.

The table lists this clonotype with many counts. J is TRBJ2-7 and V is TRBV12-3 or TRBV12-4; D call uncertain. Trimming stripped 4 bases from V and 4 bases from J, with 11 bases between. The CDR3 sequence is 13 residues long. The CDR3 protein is CASSSDGRYEQYF. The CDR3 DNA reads TGTGCCAGCAGTTCCGACGGGCGGTACGAGCAGTACTTC.

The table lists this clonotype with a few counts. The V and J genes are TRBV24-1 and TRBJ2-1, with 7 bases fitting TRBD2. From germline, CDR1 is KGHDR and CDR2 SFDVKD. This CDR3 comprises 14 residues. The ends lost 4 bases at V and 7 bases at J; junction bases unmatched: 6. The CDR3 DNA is TGTGCCACCAGTGACCTTTACGGGGGGAATGAGCAGTTCTTC. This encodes CATSDLYGGNEQFF.